The text below deals with one T cell receptor beta chain. This sample is drawn from a study of blood T cell repertoires in COVID-19. The CDR3 has 16 amino acids. In germline, CDR1 is SGHRS, CDR2 YFSETQ. V was pared by 2 bases and J by 6 bases, with 8 bases of the junction left unmatched. The method was immunoSEQ multiplex PCR; TCRdb's version includes in-frame clones alone and lacks a portion of them. The data hold 200,000 to 250,000 clones, with roughly 82% observed a single time. Source material: peripheral blood. This TCR was recovered from a woman in her seventies with acute or convalescent COVID-19. V gene TRBV5-1 combines with J gene TRBJ2-2, with 9 bases that match TRBD2. The CDR3 is CASSLGDSGGPGELFF. CDR3 nucleotides: TGCGCCAGCAGCTTAGGAGATAGCGGGGGACCCGGGGAGCTGTTTTTT.